A selection of T cell receptor beta chains follows, all from one sample in a study of beta chain features in type 1 diabetes. Assay used: immunoSEQ multiplex PCR; TCRdb lists only in-frame clones, some missing. The profile covers 500,000 to 800,000 clones, with roughly an eighth appearing a single time and approximately 0.11% taken by the ten largest. Input material: naive CD4+ T cells from blood. The source is a young man with type 1 diabetes. Each CDR3 is given with its conserved first and last residue. The D gene is left open where the match is weak. Size tells how often a clone was seen (once, few, many) or the class of an expanded clone, and some rows leave it out.

v_call: TRBV5-6
clone_size: .
d_call: .
j_call: TRBJ1-2
cdr3_aa: CASSLVDSLIRGGYTF
cdr3_nt: TGTGCCAGCAGCTTGGTAGACAGCCTGATTAGAGGCGGCTACACCTTC

v_call: TRBV7-2
clone_size: .
d_call: TRBD1
j_call: TRBJ1-2
cdr3_aa: CASSPGQLRYGYTF
cdr3_nt: TGTGCCAGCAGCCCGGGACAGTTAAGATATGGCTACACCTTC

v_call: TRBV7-3
clone_size: .
d_call: TRBD2
j_call: TRBJ2-7
cdr3_aa: CASSTSGLAGSYEQYF
cdr3_nt: TGTGCCAGCAGTACCTCCGGACTAGCGGGCTCCTACGAGCAGTACTTC

v_call: TRBV28
clone_size: .
d_call: .
j_call: TRBJ2-5
cdr3_aa: CASSIIQGTQYF
cdr3_nt: TGTGCCAGCAGCATCATACAGGGGACCCAGTACTTC

v_call: TRBV7-3
clone_size: .
d_call: .
j_call: TRBJ2-7
cdr3_aa: CASSLSGDYEQYF
cdr3_nt: TGTGCCAGCAGCTTATCGGGCGACTACGAGCAGTACTTC

v_call: TRBV21-1
clone_size: .
d_call: .
j_call: TRBJ2-2
cdr3_aa: CASSKMSVGLSVFF
cdr3_nt: TGTGCCAGCAGCAAAATGTCGGTGGGTCTGTCGGTGTTTTTT

v_call: TRBV11-3
clone_size: few
d_call: .
j_call: TRBJ2-1
cdr3_aa: CASSFRTDEQFF
cdr3_nt: TGTGCCAGCAGCTTTCGGACCGACGAGCAGTTCTTC

v_call: TRBV28
clone_size: few
d_call: .
j_call: TRBJ1-5
cdr3_aa: CASRMTENQPQHF
cdr3_nt: TGTGCCAGCAGAATGACTGAGAATCAGCCCCAGCATTTT

v_call: TRBV7-2
clone_size: .
d_call: TRBD1
j_call: TRBJ2-2
cdr3_aa: CASSLRTGNTGELFF
cdr3_nt: TGTGCCAGCAGCCTGAGGACAGGGAACACCGGGGAGCTGTTTTTT

v_call: TRBV25-1
clone_size: .
d_call: .
j_call: TRBJ2-7
cdr3_aa: CASSDVTYEQYF
cdr3_nt: TGTGCCAGCAGTGACGTGACCTACGAGCAGTACTTC

v_call: TRBV6-5
clone_size: .
d_call: .
j_call: TRBJ1-2
cdr3_aa: CASRSEYGYTF
cdr3_nt: TGTGCCAGCAGGTCCGAATATGGCTACACCTTC

v_call: TRBV19
clone_size: .
d_call: .
j_call: TRBJ1-5
cdr3_aa: CASSSGEGQPQHF
cdr3_nt: TGTGCCAGTAGTTCAGGGGAGGGTCAGCCCCAGCATTTT

v_call: TRBV4-3
clone_size: few
d_call: .
j_call: TRBJ2-7
cdr3_aa: CASSLTTVSYEQYF
cdr3_nt: TGCGCCAGCAGCCTCACGACAGTTTCCTACGAGCAGTACTTC

v_call: TRBV4-2
clone_size: .
d_call: .
j_call: TRBJ1-3
cdr3_aa: CASSQARLSGNTIYF
cdr3_nt: TGTGCCAGCAGTCAAGCCCGGCTCTCTGGAAACACCATATATTTT

v_call: TRBV18
clone_size: .
d_call: .
j_call: TRBJ2-6
cdr3_aa: CASSPEGTGANVLTF
cdr3_nt: TGTGCCAGCTCACCTGAAGGGACTGGGGCCAACGTCCTGACTTTC

v_call: TRBV6-1
clone_size: .
d_call: .
j_call: TRBJ2-3
cdr3_aa: CASSEVRVRGDTQYF
cdr3_nt: TGTGCCAGCAGTGAAGTAAGGGTGAGGGGAGATACGCAGTATTTT

v_call: TRBV10-3
clone_size: .
d_call: .
j_call: TRBJ1-4
cdr3_aa: CAISESTGSNEKLFF
cdr3_nt: TGTGCCATCAGTGAGTCGACAGGATCTAATGAAAAACTGTTTTTT

v_call: TRBV7-2
clone_size: few
d_call: TRBD1
j_call: TRBJ2-4
cdr3_aa: CASSSRDRGNGIQYF
cdr3_nt: TGTGCCAGCAGCTCCCGGGACAGGGGTAACGGCATTCAGTACTTC

v_call: TRBV29-1
clone_size: .
d_call: .
j_call: TRBJ1-1
cdr3_aa: CSARMFQENTEAFF
cdr3_nt: TGCAGCGCCAGAATGTTCCAGGAGAACACTGAAGCTTTCTTT

v_call: TRBV7-9
clone_size: .
d_call: .
j_call: TRBJ2-2
cdr3_aa: CASSRRTGPGNTGELFF
cdr3_nt: TGTGCCAGCAGCCGCCGGACCGGGCCGGGTAACACCGGGGAGCTGTTTTTT

v_call: TRBV10-3
clone_size: few
d_call: TRBD2
j_call: TRBJ2-3
cdr3_aa: CAISERGGSDTQYF
cdr3_nt: TGTGCCATCAGTGAGCGGGGGGGCTCTGATACGCAGTATTTT

v_call: TRBV14
clone_size: .
d_call: .
j_call: TRBJ1-6
cdr3_aa: CASSQVGGPGDSPLHF
cdr3_nt: TGTGCCAGCAGCCAAGTCGGGGGACCGGGGGATTCACCCCTCCACTTT

v_call: TRBV11-2
clone_size: .
d_call: .
j_call: TRBJ1-2
cdr3_aa: CASSLPLSGYTF
cdr3_nt: TGTGCCAGCAGCTTACCGTTGAGTGGCTACACCTTC

v_call: TRBV18
clone_size: few
d_call: .
j_call: TRBJ2-1
cdr3_aa: CASSPPARGAFNEQFF
cdr3_nt: TGTGCCAGCTCACCACCGGCCCGGGGGGCCTTCAATGAGCAGTTCTTC

v_call: TRBV9
clone_size: few
d_call: .
j_call: TRBJ1-1
cdr3_aa: CASSVGVAGMNTEAFF
cdr3_nt: TGTGCCAGCAGCGTAGGAGTTGCGGGGATGAACACTGAAGCTTTCTTT

v_call: TRBV30
clone_size: few
d_call: TRBD1
j_call: TRBJ1-5
cdr3_aa: CAWRGQGGQPQHF
cdr3_nt: TGTGCCTGGAGGGGACAGGGTGGGCAGCCCCAGCATTTT

v_call: TRBV27
clone_size: .
d_call: .
j_call: TRBJ1-5
cdr3_aa: CASSPSRGDQPQHF
cdr3_nt: TGTGCCAGCAGTCCCTCAAGGGGTGATCAGCCCCAGCATTTT

v_call: TRBV15
clone_size: .
d_call: .
j_call: TRBJ2-5
cdr3_aa: CATSPRGRETQYF
cdr3_nt: TGTGCCACCAGCCCCCGGGGGAGGGAGACCCAGTACTTC

v_call: TRBV4-3
clone_size: few
d_call: .
j_call: TRBJ2-5
cdr3_aa: CASSRSGSAQGVETQYF
cdr3_nt: TGCGCCAGCAGCCGATCCGGGAGTGCTCAGGGCGTAGAGACCCAGTACTTC

v_call: TRBV7-2
clone_size: .
d_call: .
j_call: TRBJ1-5
cdr3_aa: CASSLIPGKGDQPQHF
cdr3_nt: TGTGCCAGCAGCTTAATCCCAGGGAAGGGTGATCAGCCCCAGCATTTT

v_call: TRBV18
clone_size: .
d_call: .
j_call: TRBJ1-2
cdr3_aa: CASSPPAGTDGYTF
cdr3_nt: TGTGCCAGCTCACCACCAGCAGGGACGGATGGCTACACCTTC

v_call: TRBV29-1
clone_size: .
d_call: .
j_call: TRBJ1-5
cdr3_aa: CSVEDLTEGLGNQPQHF
cdr3_nt: TGCAGCGTTGAAGATCTTACTGAGGGACTAGGCAATCAGCCCCAGCATTTT

v_call: TRBV5-6
clone_size: few
d_call: TRBD1
j_call: TRBJ2-7
cdr3_aa: CASSAGTGGNEQYF
cdr3_nt: TGTGCCAGCAGCGCCGGGACAGGGGGCAACGAGCAGTACTTC

v_call: TRBV7-9
clone_size: few
d_call: .
j_call: TRBJ2-7
cdr3_aa: CASSLTESKGYF
cdr3_nt: TGTGCCAGCAGCCTAACCGAGTCAAAAGGGTACTTC

v_call: TRBV7-2
clone_size: few
d_call: .
j_call: TRBJ2-3
cdr3_aa: CASSLGQQDTQYF
cdr3_nt: TGTGCCAGCAGCTTAGGACAGCAAGATACGCAGTATTTT

v_call: TRBV6-5
clone_size: .
d_call: .
j_call: TRBJ1-1
cdr3_aa: CASSLWAGDTEAFF
cdr3_nt: TGTGCCAGCAGCCTTTGGGCTGGGGACACTGAAGCTTTCTTT

v_call: TRBV10-3
clone_size: .
d_call: .
j_call: TRBJ2-7
cdr3_aa: CAISETNPNSYEQYF
cdr3_nt: TGTGCCATCAGTGAGACCAACCCCAACTCCTACGAGCAGTACTTC

v_call: TRBV9
clone_size: .
d_call: .
j_call: TRBJ2-7
cdr3_aa: CASSVEEGEQYF
cdr3_nt: TGTGCCAGCAGCGTGGAGGAGGGCGAGCAGTACTTC

v_call: TRBV30
clone_size: .
d_call: .
j_call: TRBJ1-2
cdr3_aa: CAWSVNRAYGYTF
cdr3_nt: TGTGCCTGGAGTGTAAACAGGGCCTATGGCTACACCTTC

v_call: TRBV19
clone_size: .
d_call: .
j_call: TRBJ1-2
cdr3_aa: CASRHPDYGYTF
cdr3_nt: TGTGCCAGTCGACACCCTGACTATGGCTACACCTTC

v_call: TRBV5-1
clone_size: .
d_call: .
j_call: TRBJ1-5
cdr3_aa: CASSLDGYSNQPQHF
cdr3_nt: TGCGCCAGCAGCTTGGACGGCTATAGCAATCAGCCCCAGCATTTT

v_call: TRBV10-3
clone_size: .
d_call: .
j_call: TRBJ2-5
cdr3_aa: CAISESQGIETQYF
cdr3_nt: TGTGCCATCAGTGAGTCCCAGGGCATAGAGACCCAGTACTTC

v_call: TRBV27
clone_size: few
d_call: .
j_call: TRBJ2-5
cdr3_aa: CASNGPGLETQYF
cdr3_nt: TGTGCCAGCAACGGACCGGGTCTGGAGACCCAGTACTTC

v_call: TRBV7-9
clone_size: .
d_call: .
j_call: TRBJ2-3
cdr3_aa: CASSFMGTDTQYF
cdr3_nt: TGTGCCAGCAGCTTCATGGGGACAGATACGCAGTATTTT

v_call: TRBV9
clone_size: few
d_call: TRBD1
j_call: TRBJ2-7
cdr3_aa: CASSGGDRGFGSYEQYF
cdr3_nt: TGTGCCAGCAGCGGAGGAGACAGGGGATTCGGCTCCTACGAGCAGTACTTC

v_call: TRBV13
clone_size: few
d_call: .
j_call: TRBJ2-3
cdr3_aa: CASSLNPSSAGTDTQYF
cdr3_nt: TGTGCCAGCAGCTTAAACCCTTCATCGGCTGGCACAGATACGCAGTATTTT

v_call: TRBV7-9
clone_size: .
d_call: .
j_call: TRBJ2-1
cdr3_aa: CASSSQGTDNEQFF
cdr3_nt: TGTGCCAGCAGCTCTCAGGGCACTGACAATGAGCAGTTCTTC